These T cell receptor beta chains were read from a single sample in a study of blood T cell repertoires in COVID-19. The table came from immunoSEQ multiplex PCR; TCRdb's copy has only in-frame clones and leaves some out. The sample holds approximately 290,000 clones; roughly nine tenths are singletons and the top ten take around 2%. The specimen sequenced was peripheral blood. The receptors stem from a woman younger than 45 with COVID-19, enrolled during active disease. The CDR3 runs from the conserved cysteine through the conserved F or W. Fields, in order: CDR3 DNA, CDR3 protein, J gene, clone size, V gene, D gene. A D gene is named only where the DNA matches it firmly. The size field is filled for only some rows; it gives once, few, many or a size class.

DNA: TGTGCCTGGCAAGGGGTAGGAAATTCACCCCTCCACTTT; CDR3: CAWQGVGNSPLHF; J: TRBJ1-6; size: .; V: TRBV30; D: .
DNA: TGCGCCAGCAGCCTACTAGCGGGGGGAAGCACAGATACGCAGTATTTT; CDR3: CASSLLAGGSTDTQYF; J: TRBJ2-3; size: .; V: TRBV5-1; D: TRBD2
DNA: TGTGCCAGCAGTCCCGGCGGGGTGAACACTGAAGCTTTCTTT; CDR3: CASSPGGVNTEAFF; J: TRBJ1-1; size: once; V: TRBV28; D: .
DNA: TGTGCCAGCAGCTTTGCAGGGGGCACTGGGGGCTACACCTTC; CDR3: CASSFAGGTGGYTF; J: TRBJ1-2; size: .; V: TRBV7-3; D: TRBD1
DNA: TGTGCCAGCAGCTTTACAGGGGGGACTGAAGCTTTCTTT; CDR3: CASSFTGGTEAFF; J: TRBJ1-1; size: .; V: TRBV5-4; D: TRBD1
DNA: TGCAGCGTTGACGTACAGGTGGGATACACTGAAGCTTTCTTT; CDR3: CSVDVQVGYTEAFF; J: TRBJ1-1; size: .; V: TRBV29-1; D: .
DNA: TGTGCCAGCAGTAATACGAGGGACAGGGGCGGTACTGAAGCTTTCTTT; CDR3: CASSNTRDRGGTEAFF; J: TRBJ1-1; size: .; V: TRBV6-6; D: TRBD1
DNA: TGTGCCAGCAGCCTCAGGGCAGGGGTTACCAATGAGCAGTTCTTC; CDR3: CASSLRAGVTNEQFF; J: TRBJ2-1; size: .; V: TRBV11-2; D: .
DNA: TGTGCCTATTCGGGACAGAACACCGGGGAGCTGTTTTTT; CDR3: CAYSGQNTGELFF; J: TRBJ2-2; size: .; V: TRBV10-3; D: .
DNA: TGTGCCAGCAGCTTTAGCGGGAGCTCCTACAATGAGCAGTTCTTC; CDR3: CASSFSGSSYNEQFF; J: TRBJ2-1; size: .; V: TRBV7-2; D: TRBD2
DNA: TGTGCCAGCAGCCAAGAAGGGACAGCTGGCTACACCTTC; CDR3: CASSQEGTAGYTF; J: TRBJ1-2; size: .; V: TRBV3-1/TRBV3-2; D: TRBD1
DNA: TGTGCCAGCAGGGGGACAGGGGAAGGATCACCCCTCCACTTT; CDR3: CASRGTGEGSPLHF; J: TRBJ1-6; size: .; V: TRBV2; D: TRBD1
DNA: TGTGCCAGTAAGGCAGGGCTTGGCTACACCTTC; CDR3: CASKAGLGYTF; J: TRBJ1-2; size: .; V: TRBV19; D: .
DNA: TGTGCCAGCAGCTTGGGCCCCATGGGCAATCAGCCCCAGCATTTT; CDR3: CASSLGPMGNQPQHF; J: TRBJ1-5; size: .; V: TRBV3-1/TRBV3-2; D: .